This T cell receptor beta chain was recorded in a study of cytomegalovirus exposure and HLA in healthy donors. The CDR3 runs 13 residues. Germline V gives CDR1 SGHVS, CDR2 FNYEAQ. V lost 3 bases and J 5 bases, leaving 7 bases between the germline ends. It was with 60 Vbeta and 13 Jbeta primers that the PCR ran. Source study methods: In a later analysis, roughly 10 million of about 80 million unique beta chains occurred in at least two donors. The assay was immunoSEQ multiplex PCR, and TCRdb's table has in-frame clones only and misses some. D and trimming come from the DNA, and the V and J calls and clone size come from that table. This sample has 75,000 to 90,000 clones, with under 80% found just once. This clone was seen a single time. What it binds is not known. Notes on the study in general: Cytomegalovirus status was reportedly diagnosed by the classifier with high sensitivity and specificity. There were a few CMV-associated chains whose specificity for CMV antigens was confirmed in vitro.

The J gene is TRBJ2-2, the V gene TRBV7-6; D possibly corresponds to TRBD1 (5 bases). Sample: PBMCs. The receptor was isolated from a human donor in good health. DNA of the CDR3: TGTGCCAGCAGCTTTAAGGGGACCGGGGAGCTGTTTTTT. It encodes CASSFKGTGELFF.